The 9 T cell receptor beta chains given below trace back to one sample, sequenced in a study of Tregs in tolerant kidney transplant recipients. Measured with immunoSEQ multiplex PCR; TCRdb has only the in-frame clones, and not every one. The sample comprises fewer than 20,000 clones, about 57% of which are singletons, and approximately 3% rests with the top ten. These receptors lack a known antigen. Sequenced input: Tregs from blood cultured with allogeneic cells. The receptor set was obtained from a human donor in good health.

The V and J genes are TRBV30 and TRBJ2-1, with TRBD2 matching 12 bases. The trim removed 0 bases at V and 7 bases at J, leaving 7 bases unmatched. From germline, CDR1 is GTSNPN and CDR2 SVGIG (reference sequence). The CDR3 covers 16 residues. The CDR3 region has the DNA TGTGCCTGGAGTGTACGGACTAGCGGGACATTTAATGAGCAGTTCTTC. Residues: CAWSVRTSGTFNEQFF.

This chain uses TRBV6-6 with TRBJ1-1, with 8 bases identical to TRBD1. The J segment lost 7 bases and the V segment lost 6 bases, leaving 4 bases of the junction unmatched. The CDR3 consists of 12 residues. CDR1 MNHNY and CDR2 SVGAGI come from the germline V gene (reference sequence). In DNA form, the CDR3 reads TGTGCCAGCAGCCGAGGACAGGGTGAAGCTTTCTTT. Protein sequence: CASSRGQGEAFF.

The gene calls are TRBV7-9 and TRBJ2-1, with D unresolved. The CDR3 has 12 residues. The V end was cut by 1 base, the J end by 10 bases, with 8 bases between. The V gene's germline CDR1 is SEHNR and CDR2 FQNEAQ (reference sequence). In DNA form, the CDR3 reads TGTGCCAGCAGCTTAGTAGGGAACGAGCAGTTCTTC. Its protein is CASSLVGNEQFF.

This chain uses TRBV5-8 with TRBJ2-5; D may be TRBD1 (5 bases). The CDR3 is 14 amino acids. Between the trimmed V and J ends, which lost 4 bases and 8 bases, there was a span of 18 bases. Germline V gives CDR1 SGHTS, CDR2 YDEGEE. The CDR3 DNA reads as TGTGCCAGCAGCCTATCAGGGAACGCCGCAACCCAGTACTTC. It translates to CASSLSGNAATQYF.

Here the CDR3 reads CASGRLFNTGELFF. In DNA, the CDR3 is TGTGCCAGCGGGAGACTATTTAACACCGGGGAGCTGTTTTTT. The chain uses TRBV6-5 and TRBJ2-2; possibly TRBD2 for D (5 bases). The CDR3 consists of 14 residues. Germline V gene data show CDR1 as MNHEY and CDR2 as SVGAGI. V was trimmed by 8 bases and J by 2 bases, leaving 12 bases between them.

This chain connects TRBV2 to TRBJ1-2; D is perhaps TRBD1 (5 bases). V was trimmed by 7 bases and J by 7 bases, leaving 19 bases between them. Per the germline V gene, CDR1 is SNHLY and CDR2 is FYNNEI. CDR3 length: 14 residues. In DNA, the CDR3 is TGTGCCAGCAAAAGGGGAGGTGTAGCCATTGGCTACACCTTC. This translates into CASKRGGVAIGYTF.

The chain uses TRBV18 and TRBJ1-1; a weak D match, TRBD1 (5 bases). V was clipped by 6 bases and J by 1 base, with 9 bases between them. Germline V gene sequence: CDR1 KGHSH, CDR2 LQKENI. The CDR3 loop spans 13 amino acids. CDR3: CASSIQENTEAFF. As DNA, the CDR3 is TGTGCCAGCTCCATACAGGAGAACACTGAAGCTTTCTTT.

The chain uses TRBV5-6 and TRBJ2-3; possible D gene TRBD1, 5 bases. Germline V gene sequence: CDR1 SGHDT, CDR2 YYEEEE. The ends were cut back, 4 bases at V and 3 bases at J, with 12 bases in the middle. CDR3 length: 14 residues. The CDR3 DNA is TGTGCCAGCAGCCCACTACCAGGGACAGATACGCAGTATTTT. This sequence encodes CASSPLPGTDTQYF.

J is TRBJ1-4 and V is TRBV6-1, with D possibly TRBD1 on 6 matching bases. The CDR3 is made up of 14 amino acids. Looked up from germline, CDR1 is MNHNS and CDR2 is SASEGT. The V gene lost 5 bases and the J gene lost 8 bases, with 15 bases spanning the gap. The CDR3 DNA follows: TGTGCCAGCAGTCTCCGGGGGGCAGGAGAAAAACTGTTTTTT. Its protein is CASSLRGAGEKLFF.